The entry below describes one T cell receptor (beta chain). What it binds is not known. This entry belongs to a study of shared clonotypes between healthy human individuals. Background on the study: The plates for each donor numbered three CD4 naive, three CD4 memory, two CD8 naive and one CD8 memory. Study findings and constraints: Compared with memory subsets, naive subsets generally had larger estimated richness. The four-donor shared clonotypes exceeded non-shared clonotypes in generation probability, with non-shared ones scoring lower.

This CDR3 is built from 15 residues. The V segment lost 3 bases and the J segment 5 bases; nucleotides outside the gene matches: 8. Germline values: CDR1 MGHRA, CDR2 YSYEKL. It was CD45RO-negative cells, positively selected for CCR7, that made up naive CD8 cells, with terminally differentiated effector memory CD45RA+ cells excluded. The authors' processing: ImmunoSEQ junction-only sequences lacked quality scores, so their filtering differed. TCRdb's table, derived via immunoSEQ multiplex PCR, lists solely in-frame clones and lacks some. The DNA was the basis for D and trimming; V, J and clone size are from that table. The sample includes millions of clones, roughly 95% of them seen just once.

The chain employs TRBV4-1 and TRBJ1-1, with 8 bases aligning to TRBD1. This sequence was found in a man aged 18 to 35 in good health. The sequencing input was naive CD8+ T cells sorted from blood. CDR3 DNA sequence: TGCGCCAGCAGCCACCCTTACAGGGGGGCGACTGAAGCTTTCTTT. It specifies CASSHPYRGATEAFF.